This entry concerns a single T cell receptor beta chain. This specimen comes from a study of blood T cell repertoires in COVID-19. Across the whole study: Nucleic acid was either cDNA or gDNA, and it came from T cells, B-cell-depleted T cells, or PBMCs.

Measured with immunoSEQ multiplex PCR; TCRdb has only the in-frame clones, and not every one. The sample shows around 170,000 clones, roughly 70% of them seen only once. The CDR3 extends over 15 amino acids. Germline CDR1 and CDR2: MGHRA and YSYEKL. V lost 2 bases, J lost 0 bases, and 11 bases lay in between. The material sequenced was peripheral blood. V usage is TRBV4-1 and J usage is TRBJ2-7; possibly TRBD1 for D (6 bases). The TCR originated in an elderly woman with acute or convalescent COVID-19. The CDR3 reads CASSQRDMVSYEQYF. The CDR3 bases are TGCGCCAGCAGCCAACGGGACATGGTCTCCTACGAGCAGTACTTC.